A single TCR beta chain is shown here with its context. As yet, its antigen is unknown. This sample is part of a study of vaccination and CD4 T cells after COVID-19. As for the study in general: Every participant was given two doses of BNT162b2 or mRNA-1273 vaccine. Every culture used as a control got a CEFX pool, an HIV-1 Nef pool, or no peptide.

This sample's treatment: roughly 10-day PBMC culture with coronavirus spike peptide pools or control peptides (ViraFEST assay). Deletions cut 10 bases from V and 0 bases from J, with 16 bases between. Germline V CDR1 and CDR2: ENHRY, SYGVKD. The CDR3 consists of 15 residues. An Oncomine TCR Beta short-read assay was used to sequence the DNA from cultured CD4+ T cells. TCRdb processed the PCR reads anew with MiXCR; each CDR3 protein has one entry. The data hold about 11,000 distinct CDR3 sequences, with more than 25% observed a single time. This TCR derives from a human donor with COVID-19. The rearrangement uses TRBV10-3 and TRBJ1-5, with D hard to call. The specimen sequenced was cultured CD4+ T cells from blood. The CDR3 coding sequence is TGTGCCACAGAGGGTTGGAGATATAGCAATCAGCCCCAGCATTTT. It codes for CATEGWRYSNQPQHF.